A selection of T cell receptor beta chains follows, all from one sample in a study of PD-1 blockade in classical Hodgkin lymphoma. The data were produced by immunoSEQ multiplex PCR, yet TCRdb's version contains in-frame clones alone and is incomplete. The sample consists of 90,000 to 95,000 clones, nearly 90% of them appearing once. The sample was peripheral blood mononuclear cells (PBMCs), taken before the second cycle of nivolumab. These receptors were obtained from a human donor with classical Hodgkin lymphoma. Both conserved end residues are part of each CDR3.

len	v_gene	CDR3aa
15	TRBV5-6	CASSFPGARQDTQYF
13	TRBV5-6	CASSSSQYYEQYF
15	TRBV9	CASSAGQSSTDTQYF
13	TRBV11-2	CASSPGHTDTQYF
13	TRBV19	CASSAGIPYEQYF
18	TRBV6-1	CASSEGQEGFAGYYEQYF
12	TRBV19	CASSSLGAEAFF
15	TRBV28	CASRETGSGSNGYTF
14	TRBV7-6	CASSLGTGINEQFF
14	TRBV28	CASSPYSSTPPQFF
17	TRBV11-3	CASSPAGTGTHQETQYF
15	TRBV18	CASSPPDRVNNEQFF
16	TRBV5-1	CASSRTGASNTGELFF
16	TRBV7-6	CASSTGTGYLGNTIYF
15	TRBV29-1	CSVGRKTGGSHEQYF
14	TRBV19	CASSIVGSGYEQYF
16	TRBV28	CASSFEGGGRPYEQYF
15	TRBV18	CASSPVGGEHTEAFF
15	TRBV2	CASRSSGRSSYEQYF
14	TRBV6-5	CASRNRGSNQPQHF
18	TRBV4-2	CASSQDGTSGYLQETQYF
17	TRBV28	CASSLNSLISGANVLTF
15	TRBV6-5	CASSSTGGRYNEQFF
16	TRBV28	CASSPGASGGTGTQYF
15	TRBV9	CASSADRGGNEKLFF
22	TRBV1	CTSSQDEAWVSKRRRVNTEAFF
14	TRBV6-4	CASRGVSQDQPQHF
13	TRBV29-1	CSVWGGENSEAFF
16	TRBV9	CASSNPGQGNTGELFF
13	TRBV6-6	CASSGGAGYGYTF
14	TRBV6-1	CASSEGRYWETQYF
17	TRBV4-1	CASSQETGMDFHNEQFF
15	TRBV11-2	CASSLLRGYYNEQFF
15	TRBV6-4	CASSETPGQHYGYTF
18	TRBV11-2	CASSIPLLSGGMVDTQYF
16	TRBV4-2	CASSQDLQGPNQPQHF
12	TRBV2	CASSDGLLPQHF
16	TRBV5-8	CASSATSGGFYNEQFF